One sample yielded the 21 T cell receptor beta chains listed below, sequenced in a study of a mutant IDH1 vaccine in newly diagnosed glioma. Profiling relied on immunoSEQ multiplex PCR, and the TCRdb table lists in-frame clones only, not all of them. The data hold over 60,000 clones, with 89% observed a single time. As for time point: week 11, during vaccination. The vaccine gave 300 ug of a 20-mer mutant IDH1 peptide subcutaneously per dose. These receptors have no identified antigens. The sample consisted of PBMCs, taken from a glioma patient whose treatment included an IDH1 peptide vaccine. These receptors were taken from a man in his forties with glioma.

As DNA, the CDR3 is TGCGCCAGCGAGAGGGGGGTCAATGAGCAGTTCTTC. Protein: CASERGVNEQFF. This sequence joins TRBV10-2 and TRBJ2-1; D is perhaps TRBD1 or TRBD2 (6 bases each). V lost 8 bases and J lost 6, with 11 bases in between. CDR3 length: 12 residues. Germline lookup yields CDR1 WSHSY and CDR2 SAAADI.

The V call is TRBV28, the J call TRBJ2-1; no definite D call. CDR3 length: 14 residues. Germline lookup yields CDR1 MDHEN and CDR2 SYDVKM. Trimming took 4 bases from V and 5 from J, leaving 12 bases between them. The CDR3 DNA reads as TGTGCCAGCAGTTCAAACACAGTTAACAATGAGCAGTTCTTC. This encodes CASSSNTVNNEQFF.

This clone was recorded once. The junction differs from germline at one of its ends, possibly a read error. The chain links TRBV7-7 to TRBJ2-5; 7 bases agree with TRBD1. This CDR3 has 13 amino acids. Germline V lookup: CDR1 SSHAT, CDR2 FNYEAQ (reference sequence). In DNA form, the CDR3 reads TGTGCTAGCAGCTTAAACAGGGGCGAGACCCAGTACTTC. Translating gives CASSLNRGETQYF.

V gene TRBV5-1 combines with J gene TRBJ2-5; TRBD2 matches at 9 bases. V shed 0 bases and J 2 bases; nucleotides not matched to a gene: 5. Looked up from germline, CDR1 is SGHRS and CDR2 is YFSETQ. The CDR3 runs to 16 residues. This CDR3 reads CASSLGLAALQETQYF. For the CDR3, the DNA is TGCGCCAGCAGCTTGGGACTAGCGGCTCTACAAGAGACCCAGTACTTC.

The chain links TRBV28 to TRBJ2-4, with D perhaps TRBD1 (6 bases). Trimming stripped 0 bases from V and 6 bases from J, with 9 bases between. The CDR3 runs to 14 residues. The germline V gene encodes CDR1 MDHEN and CDR2 SYDVKM. CDR3 residues: CASSLWGALNIQYF. The CDR3 DNA reads TGTGCCAGCAGTTTATGGGGGGCTCTAAACATTCAGTACTTC.

The chain employs TRBV28 and TRBJ1-3; D not resolved. V lost 6 bases, J lost 0 bases, and 12 bases lay in between. The CDR3 length is 15 residues. In germline, CDR1 is MDHEN, CDR2 SYDVKM. CDR3 nucleotides: TGTGCCAGCAGCTACGACGGATACTCTGGAAACACCATATATTTT. It codes for CASSYDGYSGNTIYF.

The chain links TRBV5-1 to TRBJ1-1; tentatively, D is TRBD1 (6 bases). The CDR3 loop spans 16 amino acids. Between the trimmed V and J ends, which lost 1 base and 1 base, there was a span of 14 bases. Germline-derived CDR1 and CDR2 are SGHRS and YFSETQ. The chain's CDR3 is CASSLIFGGQNTEAFF. The DNA of the CDR3 is TGCGCCAGCAGCTTGATTTTCGGGGGGCAGAACACTGAAGCTTTCTTT. Combining the CDR3 with reference TRBV5-1 and TRBJ1-1 gives the whole variable domain KAGVTQTPRYLIKTRGQQVTLSCSPISGHRSVSWYQQTPGQGLQFLFEYFSETQRNKGNFPGRFSGRQFSNSRSEMNVSTLELGDSALYLCASSLIFGGQNTEAFFGQGTRLTVV.

The chain couples TRBV7-9 to TRBJ2-7; 8 nucleotides match TRBD2. Germline CDR1 is SEHNR and CDR2 is FQNEAQ (reference sequence). The CDR3 length is 13 residues. The V and J ends lost 1 base and 5 bases, in that order; junction bases with no gene match: 1. CDR3 DNA sequence: TGTGCCAGCAGCTTAGACGGGGGGGACGAGCAGTACGTC. Its protein product is CASSLDGGDEQYV.

Only one count was recorded for this clone. V is TRBV6-6 and J is TRBJ2-2, with 8 bases fitting TRBD1. The V and J ends lost 5 bases and 4 bases, in that order; junction bases with no gene match: 6. The CDR3 loop spans 15 amino acids. CDR1 MNHNY and CDR2 SVGAGI come from the germline V gene (reference sequence). CDR3 sequence reads: CASSPGTGFTGELFF. DNA of the CDR3: TGTGCCAGCAGTCCCGGGACAGGATTCACCGGGGAGCTGTTTTTT.

This chain joins TRBV5-1 and TRBJ1-2; D is undetermined. Germline loops: CDR1 SGHRS, CDR2 YFSETQ. Between the trimmed V and J ends, which lost 0 bases and 4 bases, there was a span of 19 bases. The length of the CDR3 is 17 residues. The CDR3 nucleotides are TGCGCCAGCAGCTTGGGGGTCGGGGAAGTGCCCCTCTATGGCTACACCTTC. This gives the protein CASSLGVGEVPLYGYTF.

The chain employs TRBV28 and TRBJ1-3, with a possible D match to TRBD1 (6 bases). Trimming took off 6 bases at V and 4 bases at J, with 16 bases between the two ends. The CDR3 spans 15 residues. Germline CDR1 reads MDHEN; CDR2 reads SYDVKM. DNA of the CDR3: TGTGCCAGCAGCCGCCCCCAGGGGCTCGGAAACACCATATATTTT. Residues: CASSRPQGLGNTIYF.

The DNA of the CDR3 is TGTGCCAGTGCGGACGGACCCTATCAGCCCCAGCATTTT. This codes for CASADGPYQPQHF. V and J are TRBV19 and TRBJ1-5, with no clear D. The CDR3 sequence is 13 residues long. V was trimmed by 8 bases and J by 5 bases, leaving 13 bases between them. Germline CDR1 and CDR2: LNHDA and SQIVND (reference sequence). The full variable domain, with the rest looked up from reference TRBV19 and TRBJ1-5, is DGGITQSPKYLFRKEGQNVTLSCEQNLNHDAMYWYRQDPGQGLRLIYYSQIVNDFQKGDIAEGYSVSREKKESFPLTVTSAQKNPTAFYLCASADGPYQPQHFGDGTRLSIL.

The chain combines TRBV27 with TRBJ2-1; D perhaps matches TRBD1 (6 bases). Germline V lookup: CDR1 MNHEY, CDR2 SMNVEV (reference sequence). CDR3 length equals 15 residues. The V gene lost 3 bases and the J gene lost 7 bases, with 16 bases spanning the gap. This CDR3 reads CASSLSWLTGNEQFF. The CDR3 DNA is TGTGCCAGCAGTTTGTCGTGGTTGACAGGTAATGAGCAGTTCTTC.

V is TRBV19 and J is TRBJ1-1; TRBD1 matches at 8 bases. Per germline, CDR1 LNHDA and CDR2 SQIVND (reference sequence). Trimming removed 7 bases from V and 4 bases from J; junction bases left unmatched: 17. This CDR3 comprises 17 residues. CDR3 sequence reads: CASNRVKRGQDVTEAFF. CDR3 nucleotides: TGTGCCAGTAATAGGGTAAAGCGGGGACAGGACGTCACTGAAGCTTTCTTT.

V gene TRBV6-5 combines with J gene TRBJ2-7; a possible D gene is TRBD2 (5 bases). The CDR3 is 11 residues long. From germline, CDR1 is MNHEY and CDR2 SVGAGI. The V end was cut by 2 bases, the J end by 6 bases, with 5 bases between. The CDR3 sequence: CASSYAGEQYF. The CDR3, as DNA: TGTGCCAGCAGTTACGCGGGCGAGCAGTACTTC.

The chain employs TRBV19 and TRBJ1-4; 12 bases are shared with TRBD1. CDR1 and CDR2 from the germline V gene are LNHDA and SQIVND (reference sequence). J gave up 12 bases and V 8 bases, and 10 bases lay outside the gene matches. The CDR3 loop spans 14 amino acids. The CDR3 loop is CASQTGTGGAELFF. The CDR3 DNA reads TGTGCCAGTCAAACCGGGACAGGGGGCGCGGAACTGTTTTTT.

This chain connects TRBV28 to TRBJ1-4; 7 bases are a match to TRBD1. The junction had 8 bases not matched to a gene; V was cut back by 4 bases and J by 0 bases. CDR1 is MDHEN and CDR2 is SYDVKM in the germline V gene. The CDR3 extends over 17 amino acids. The DNA for the CDR3 is TGTGCCAGCAGTTCCCCGGGGGACAGTACAACTAATGAAAAACTGTTTTTT. Its translation: CASSSPGDSTTNEKLFF.

The chain employs TRBV27 and TRBJ2-7, with D perhaps being TRBD1 or TRBD2 (5 bases each). V was shortened by 5 bases and J by 6 bases, with 14 bases between the two germline ends. Germline CDR1 is MNHEY and CDR2 is SMNVEV (reference sequence). The CDR3 covers 13 residues. CDR3 loop: CASSGRGAREQYV. The CDR3 DNA reads TGTGCCAGCAGTGGGAGAGGGGCCCGCGAGCAGTACGTC.

The chain joins TRBV4-1 to TRBJ1-1, with TRBD1 matching over 10 bases. The CDR3 sequence is 20 residues long. Per the germline V gene, CDR1 is MGHRA and CDR2 is YSYEKL. Unmatched junction bases numbered 17, after V lost 1 base and J lost 3 bases. CDR3 coding DNA: TGCGCCAGCAGCCAAGTCTTCCGCCCAGGGGACAGGGGTGTTGACACTGAAGCTTTCTTT. It yields the protein CASSQVFRPGDRGVDTEAFF.

The CDR3 spells CVRNPTTGNTIYF. The CDR3 nucleotides are TGTGTCAGAAACCCCACCACTGGAAACACCATATATTTT. J is TRBJ1-3 and V is TRBV7-5. TRBV7-5 is a pseudogene segment. The CDR3 runs to 13 residues.

V gene TRBV2 combines with J gene TRBJ1-6; D is undetermined. The CDR3 loop spans 14 amino acids. Trimming cost V 8 bases and J 6 bases, with 14 bases left between them. Per the germline V gene, CDR1 is SNHLY and CDR2 is FYNNEI. The CDR3 sequence is CASHPRRINSPLHF. CDR3 nucleotide sequence: TGTGCCAGCCACCCACGACGGATTAATTCACCCCTCCACTTT. Drawing the rest from reference TRBV2 and TRBJ1-6, the complete variable domain is EPEVTQTPSHQVTQMGQEVILRCVPISNHLYFYWYRQILGQKVEFLVSFYNNEISEKSEIFDDQFSVERPDGSNFTLKIRSTKLEDSAMYFCASHPRRINSPLHFGNGTRLTVT.